This TCR beta chain appears in the sequencing data of a study of blood T cells in healthy people across ages. Note on this clonotype: Its matching antigen is unknown.

PCR was performed a second time for about 6 to 12 cycles using a sample-barcoded 5' primer and a J-beta primer mix. TCRdb called the 5' RACE reads again in MiXCR, with one record for every CDR3 protein. The sample contains approximately 780,000 distinct CDR3 sequences, roughly 26% of which appear only once. Study-wide results and caveats: Age advanced and TCR beta diversity per million T cells fell, roughly linearly.

Per the germline V gene, CDR1 is DFQATT and CDR2 is SNEGSKA (reference sequence). V gave up 2 bases and J gave up 0 bases, with 11 bases separating them. The CDR3 runs to 14 residues. The authors isolated at least 7 million PBMCs per sample. In addition, the sample was reused for a study of T cells of mothers and their children.

The specimen sequenced was blood. The TCR comes from a boy aged 5-17 years in good health. The chain uses TRBV20-1 and TRBJ2-7, with D possibly being TRBD2 (7 bases). In DNA, the CDR3 is TGCAGTGCTAGAAGGGGGGGGCTCTCCTACGAGCAGTACTTC. Protein sequence: CSARRGGLSYEQYF.